This note documents a single T cell receptor (beta chain) sequence. Its antigen is unknown. The data are from a study of cytomegalovirus exposure and HLA in healthy donors. The study, taken as a whole, reports: Roughly uniform sequencing depth across donors was assumed, possibly incorrectly.

Trimming took 4 bases from V and 1 from J, leaving 11 bases between them. In germline, CDR1 is LGHNA, CDR2 YSLEER. The CDR3 spans 15 residues. The PCR had 60 Vbeta and 13 Jbeta primers. Libraries were prepared by immunoSEQ multiplex PCR; TCRdb keeps only in-frame clonotypes and omits some of them. Of fewer than 200,000 clones listed, 70% to 80% are singletons. The rearrangement joins TRBV4-3 to TRBJ1-3; TRBD1 might be the D (6 bases). This clonotype originated in a female donor in good health and CMV-seronegative. The sample taken for sequencing was PBMCs. The CDR3 region is CASSRIQGSGNTIYF. CDR3 in DNA: TGCGCCAGCAGCCGCATCCAGGGGTCTGGAAACACCATATATTTT.